The next 32 T cell receptor beta chains were all read from a single sample in a study of graft-versus-host responses after intestinal transplantation. Processing released intraepithelial and lamina propria lymphocytes from the graft tissue. Clones were sequenced by immunoSEQ multiplex PCR, and TCRdb holds only the in-frame ones, with some missing. Of almost 15,000 clones in the sample, just under 70% are singletons; the top ten hold more than 20%. This sample comprised ileum tissue, obtained 717 days after intestinal transplantation. The receptors were sampled from a human patient who received an intestinal transplant, so some T cells may come from the graft donor.

CDR3 nucleotides: TGTGCCAGTAGTCCTCGGGACAGGGGGAGAGAGACCCAGTACTTC. It yields the protein CASSPRDRGRETQYF. The V gene is TRBV19, the J gene TRBJ2-5; 11 bases match TRBD1. The CDR3 consists of 15 residues. The V segment lost 5 bases and the J segment 4 bases; nucleotides outside the gene matches: 6. Germline V gives CDR1 LNHDA, CDR2 SQIVND (reference sequence).

This clone was found a few times. The chain joins TRBV6-6 to TRBJ1-2; D remains unclear. The germline V gene has CDR1 MNHNY and CDR2 SVGAGI (reference sequence). Trimming cost V 2 bases and J 5 bases, with 6 bases left between them. CDR3 length equals 12 residues. CDR3 DNA sequence: TGTGCCAGCAGTTACGCGTTATATGGCTACACCTTC. This encodes CASSYALYGYTF.

The V call is TRBV7-2, the J call TRBJ2-2; D gene unclear. Trimming removed 2 bases at V and 0 bases at J, with 10 bases between. Germline V gene sequence: CDR1 SGHTA, CDR2 FQGNSA. The CDR3 length is 16 residues. The CDR3 is CASSLSGIANTGELFF. DNA for the CDR3: TGTGCCAGCAGCTTATCGGGCATTGCGAACACCGGGGAGCTGTTTTTT.

V usage is TRBV7-5 and J usage is TRBJ1-6; the listed D gene, TRBD1, was not tested against the DNA. TRBV7-5 is shown as a pseudogene. The CDR3 spans 22 residues. The CDR3 DNA sequence: TGTGCCAGAAGCTTGATGACAGGGGGTGAGCCTCGCATAAGCTCCTATAATTCACCCCTCCACTTT. Its translation is CARSLMTGGEPRISSYNSPLHF.

V is TRBV4-3 and J is TRBJ1-6, with TRBD1 as a possible D gene (5 bases). The V end lost 3 bases, the J end lost 4 bases, and 13 bases lay between the germline ends. Germline CDR1 reads LGHNA; CDR2 reads YSLEER. The CDR3 contains 16 residues. The CDR3 loop reads CASSQDQGLYNSPLHF. CDR3 coding DNA: TGCGCCAGCAGCCAGGACCAGGGTCTATATAATTCACCCCTCCACTTT.

The CDR3 DNA follows: TGTGCCAGTAGTAGCAGGGACGGCAATCAGCCCCAGCATTTT. It codes for CASSSRDGNQPQHF. The chain employs TRBV19 and TRBJ1-5; a possible D gene is TRBD1 (5 bases). CDR3 length: 14 amino acids. Trimming took 4 bases from V and 2 from J, leaving 9 bases between them. CDR1 and CDR2 from the germline V gene are LNHDA and SQIVND (reference sequence).

The rearrangement links TRBV15 to TRBJ1-1; TRBD1 agrees at 7 bases. Germline V gene sequence: CDR1 LNHNV, CDR2 YYDKDF (reference sequence). This CDR3 has 15 residues. Trimming removed 2 bases from V and 3 bases from J; junction bases left unmatched: 6. Here the CDR3 reads CATSRKQGFHTEAFF. CDR3 DNA: TGTGCCACCAGCAGAAAACAGGGGTTTCACACTGAAGCTTTCTTT.

The chain has TRBV5-1 and TRBJ2-7, with a weak D call TRBD1 (6 bases). Germline CDR1 reads SGHRS; CDR2 reads YFSETQ. This CDR3 contains 15 residues. Trimming shortened V by 4 bases and J by 2 bases, and 16 bases separated the two germline ends. CDR3 residues: CASSLVSGVAYEQYF. CDR3 DNA: TGCGCCAGCAGCCTGGTGTCAGGGGTAGCCTACGAGCAGTACTTC.

The CDR3 region has the DNA TGTGCCAGCAGCTTAGATTTTGTACAGGGCCTCGAGCAGTACTTC. This gives the protein CASSLDFVQGLEQYF. The chain carries TRBV7-9 and TRBJ2-5; maybe TRBD1 (6 bases). The end of the DNA aligns better with TRBJ2-7, so the J call may be wrong. The CDR3 runs 15 residues. The germline V gene has CDR1 SEHNR and CDR2 FQNEAQ (reference sequence).

This clone came up a few times. This chain connects TRBV9 to TRBJ1-1, with D perhaps matching TRBD1 (6 bases). Trimming stripped 0 bases from V and 7 bases from J, with 22 bases between. The CDR3 totals 17 residues. CDR1 and CDR2 from the germline V gene are SGDLS and YYNGEE. The CDR3 bases are TGTGCCAGCAGCGTAGTCCAGAGGGGGGCCCTAATGCTTGAAGCTTTCTTT. Residues: CASSVVQRGALMLEAFF. Based on the CDR3 plus reference TRBV9 and TRBJ1-1, the full variable domain is DSGVTQTPKHLITATGQRVTLRCSPRSGDLSVYWYQQSLDQGLQFLIQYYNGEERAKGNILERFSAQQFPDLHSELNLSSLELGDSALYFCASSVVQRGALMLEAFFGQGTRLTVV.

The sample holds a few counts of this clone. This chain joins TRBV6-1 and TRBJ2-1; the match to TRBD1 covers 10 bases. Germline V gene data show CDR1 as MNHNS and CDR2 as SASEGT. V shed 7 bases, J shed 2 bases, and the junction held 5 bases outside the gene matches. This CDR3 is 15 amino acids long. This CDR3 reads CASTLDRGPYNEQFF. The CDR3 DNA reads as TGTGCCAGCACCCTTGACAGGGGGCCCTACAATGAGCAGTTCTTC.

This chain joins TRBV2 and TRBJ2-5; D uncertain. V lost 0 bases, J lost 6 bases, and 5 bases lay in between. Germline CDR1 and CDR2: SNHLY and FYNNEI. The CDR3 loop spans 12 amino acids. CDR3 sequence reads: CASSEARQTQYF. As DNA, the CDR3 is TGTGCCAGCAGTGAAGCGCGCCAGACCCAGTACTTC.

This clone came up a few times. The chain uses TRBV5-1 and TRBJ2-2, with 8 bases lining up with TRBD1. With 4 bases clipped from V and 7 bases from J, the junction kept 9 bases outside the gene matches. CDR3 length equals 15 residues. Germline lookup yields CDR1 SGHRS and CDR2 YFSETQ. DNA for the CDR3: TGCGCCAGCAGCCTGCTGCAGGGGGCGGTCGGGGAGCTGTTTTTT. Protein sequence: CASSLLQGAVGELFF.

The chain joins TRBV28 to TRBJ1-4; 8 nucleotides agree with TRBD1. This CDR3 has 16 amino acids. Germline V lookup: CDR1 MDHEN, CDR2 SYDVKM. The trim removed 2 bases at V and 3 bases at J, leaving 5 bases unmatched. CDR3 coding DNA: TGTGCCAGCAGTTTACCTTCAGGGGGCTCTAATGAAAAACTGTTTTTT. It translates to CASSLPSGGSNEKLFF.

The chain links TRBV7-8 to TRBJ1-2; 7 nucleotides match TRBD1. This CDR3 spans 19 amino acids. After removal of 2 bases from V and 2 bases from J, the junction contained 17 bases not matched to a gene. The germline CDR1 and CDR2 sequences are SGHVS and FQNEAQ. The CDR3 protein is CASSLSQGDRENLNYGYTF. The CDR3 DNA reads TGTGCCAGCAGCTTATCGCAGGGAGACAGGGAAAATTTAAACTATGGCTACACCTTC.

The chain carries TRBV4-1 and TRBJ2-5; possible D gene TRBD1, 5 bases. The J call may be mistaken, given a closer DNA end match to TRBJ2-7. Germline V CDR1 and CDR2: MGHRA, YSYEKL. CDR3 length: 15 amino acids. As DNA, the CDR3 is TGCGCCAGCAGCCAAACACCCACAGGCGTGTACGAGCAGTACTTC. This translates into CASSQTPTGVYEQYF.

This clone was counted only a few times. This chain links TRBV7-9 with TRBJ1-4, with D unresolved. The V end lost 8 bases, the J end lost 3 bases, and 16 bases lay between the germline ends. Germline CDR1 and CDR2: SEHNR and FQNEAQ (reference sequence). This CDR3 spans 15 amino acids. CDR3 in DNA: TGTGCCAGCGGTAGGACGACGGGAGCTAATGAAAAACTGTTTTTT. This sequence encodes CASGRTTGANEKLFF.

The chain links TRBV27 to TRBJ1-2; possibly TRBD1 for D (6 bases). Germline CDR1 is MNHEY and CDR2 is SMNVEV (reference sequence). There are 15 residues in the CDR3. Between the trimmed V and J ends, which lost 3 bases and 9 bases, there was a span of 20 bases. CDR3 DNA sequence: TGTGCCAGCAGTTTTCTATTTGGGACACCATCCCGCTACACCTTC. This translates into CASSFLFGTPSRYTF.

V gene TRBV29-1 combines with J gene TRBJ2-7; 7 positions agree with TRBD1. The CDR3 contains 13 residues. Looked up from germline, CDR1 is SQVTM and CDR2 is ANQGSEA. The trim removed 6 bases at V and 3 bases at J, leaving 8 bases unmatched. In DNA form, the CDR3 reads TGCAGCGTAACAGGGGAGCGGATCTACGAGCAGTACTTC. Its translation is CSVTGERIYEQYF.

V is TRBV6-1 and J is TRBJ1-5; D perhaps matches TRBD1 (5 bases). The germline V and J ends were trimmed by 1 base and 5 bases, with 9 bases remaining between them. From germline, CDR1 is MNHNS and CDR2 SASEGT. This CDR3 has 14 amino acids. CDR3: CASSEGEGYQPQHF. The DNA for the CDR3 is TGTGCCAGCAGTGAAGGGGAGGGGTATCAGCCCCAGCATTTT.

V and J are TRBV10-3 and TRBJ2-2; D is perhaps TRBD1 (5 bases). Trimming left V 8 bases short and J 4 bases short, with 20 bases between. Germline assignment: CDR1 ENHRY and CDR2 SYGVKD. The CDR3 has 16 amino acids. CDR3 region: CAIGPWGPTATGELFF. CDR3 nucleotide sequence: TGTGCCATCGGGCCTTGGGGCCCCACGGCCACCGGGGAGCTGTTTTTT.

This clone has a handful of counts. This CDR3 is CASSYPGSGGPGSEDTQYF. The CDR3 DNA reads TGTGCCAGCAGCTACCCGGGATCGGGAGGGCCCGGGTCGGAAGATACGCAGTATTTT. The V and J genes are TRBV7-7 and TRBJ2-3; 8 positions agree with TRBD2. CDR3 length: 19 residues. V shed 4 bases, J shed 5 bases, and the junction held 20 bases outside the gene matches. CDR1 and CDR2 from the germline V gene are SSHAT and FNYEAQ (reference sequence). The full variable domain, in which reference TRBV7-7 and TRBJ2-3 provide the parts outside the CDR3, is GAGVSQSPRYKVTKRGQDVTLRCDPISSHATLYWYQQALGQGPEFLTYFNYEAQPDKSGLPSDRFSAERPEGSISTLTIQRTEQRDSAMYRCASSYPGSGGPGSEDTQYFGPGTRLTVL.

This chain connects TRBV7-2 to TRBJ2-7; D gene uncertain. The CDR3 runs 14 residues. The germline V gene has CDR1 SGHTA and CDR2 FQGNSA. V was cut by 4 bases and J by 6 bases, with 16 bases left in between. For the CDR3, the DNA is TGTGCCAGCAGCTCCTGGGGTGGGAAGGGCGAGCAGTACTTC. As protein: CASSSWGGKGEQYF.

V is TRBV9 and J is TRBJ2-7, with unresolved D. The V end lost 1 base, the J end lost 3 bases, and 8 bases lay between the germline ends. Germline CDR1 reads SGDLS; CDR2 reads YYNGEE. The CDR3 totals 13 residues. The DNA of the CDR3 is TGTGCCAGCAGCGTATATGACGGCTACGAGCAGTACTTC. It yields the protein CASSVYDGYEQYF.

This chain joins TRBV5-4 and TRBJ2-7, with TRBD2 matching over 9 bases. The CDR3 contains 16 residues. V shed 3 bases and J 3 bases; nucleotides not matched to a gene: 10. Germline V gene sequence: CDR1 SGHNT, CDR2 YYREEE (reference sequence). In DNA form, the CDR3 reads TGTGCCAGCAGCTCTAAGCGGGGGGTAACCCACTACGAGCAGTACTTC. Its translation is CASSSKRGVTHYEQYF. The full variable domain, rest sourced from reference TRBV5-4 and TRBJ2-7, is ETGVTQSPTHLIKTRGQQVTLRCSSQSGHNTVSWYQQALGQGPQFIFQYYREEENGRGNFPPRFSGLQFPNYSSELNVNALELDDSALYLCASSSKRGVTHYEQYFGPGTRLTVT.

In its sample, this clone was seen a few times. The chain carries TRBV6-1 and TRBJ1-4; D call uncertain. The ends were cut back, 7 bases at V and 6 bases at J, with 15 bases in the middle. The CDR3 consists of 14 residues. Germline V gene lookup returns CDR1 MNHNS and CDR2 SASEGT. CDR3 sequence reads: CASKLDLFYEKLFF. The CDR3 region has the DNA TGTGCCAGCAAATTAGATCTCTTTTATGAAAAACTGTTTTTT.

CDR3 nucleotide sequence: TGTGCCAGCACCCGAGCCGGTTACACAGATACGCAGTATTTT. It specifies CASTRAGYTDTQYF. This sequence joins TRBV2 and TRBJ2-3, with D unresolved. V lost 7 bases, J lost 2 bases, and 13 bases lay in between. Germline CDR1 is SNHLY and CDR2 is FYNNEI. There are 14 residues in the CDR3. Full variable domain (missing parts from reference TRBV2 and TRBJ2-3): EPEVTQTPSHQVTQMGQEVILRCVPISNHLYFYWYRQILGQKVEFLVSFYNNEISEKSEIFDDQFSVERPDGSNFTLKIRSTKLEDSAMYFCASTRAGYTDTQYFGPGTRLTVL.

This sequence joins TRBV5-1 and TRBJ1-5; 10 positions agree with TRBD1. This CDR3 contains 18 residues. V gave up 1 base and J gave up 0 bases; unmatched junction bases: 7. The V gene's germline CDR1 is SGHRS and CDR2 YFSETQ. The CDR3 here is CASSLRDRGPYSNQPQHF. The DNA of the CDR3 is TGCGCCAGCAGCTTGCGGGACAGGGGCCCCTATAGCAATCAGCCCCAGCATTTT.

The V call is TRBV16, the J call TRBJ2-1; D possibly corresponds to TRBD1 (6 bases). The CDR3 is made up of 13 amino acids. The V end was cut by 1 base, the J end by 9 bases, with 10 bases between. Per the germline V gene, CDR1 is KGHSY and CDR2 is FQNENV. CDR3 amino acids: CASSQYREGEQFF. The CDR3 nucleotides read TGTGCCAGCAGCCAATACAGGGAAGGTGAGCAGTTCTTC. Drawing the rest from reference TRBV16 and TRBJ2-1, the complete variable domain is GEEVAQTPKHLVRGEGQKAKLYCAPIKGHSYVFWYQQVLKNEFKFLISFQNENVFDETGMPKERFSAKCLPNSPCSLEIQATKLEDSAVYFCASSQYREGEQFFGPGTRLTVL.

The V gene is TRBV5-6, the J gene TRBJ2-1; TRBD2 might be the D (5 bases). Germline V gives CDR1 SGHDT, CDR2 YYEEEE. V lost 0 bases and J lost 4, with 8 bases in between. This CDR3 has 14 amino acids. Written as DNA, the CDR3 is TGTGCCAGCAGCTTGGATTGGACTTACAATGAGCAGTTCTTC. Its protein is CASSLDWTYNEQFF.

This clone occurred once. This chain links TRBV5-8 with TRBJ2-2; D ambiguous. The germline V and J ends were trimmed by 0 bases and 7 bases, with 10 bases remaining between them. This CDR3 has 14 residues. Germline V gene sequence: CDR1 SGHTS, CDR2 YDEGEE. The CDR3 nucleotides read TGTGCCAGCAGCTTGGACAGTGGCTTCGGGGAGCTGTTTTTT. Amino acid sequence: CASSLDSGFGELFF.

The rearrangement uses TRBV19 and TRBJ1-3; D uncertain. Germline V gene data show CDR1 as LNHDA and CDR2 as SQIVND (reference sequence). The CDR3 totals 13 residues. Trimming stripped 3 bases from V and 4 bases from J, with 7 bases between. The CDR3 here is CASSIGRGNTIYF. In DNA, the CDR3 is TGTGCCAGTAGTATCGGCAGGGGAAACACCATATATTTT.